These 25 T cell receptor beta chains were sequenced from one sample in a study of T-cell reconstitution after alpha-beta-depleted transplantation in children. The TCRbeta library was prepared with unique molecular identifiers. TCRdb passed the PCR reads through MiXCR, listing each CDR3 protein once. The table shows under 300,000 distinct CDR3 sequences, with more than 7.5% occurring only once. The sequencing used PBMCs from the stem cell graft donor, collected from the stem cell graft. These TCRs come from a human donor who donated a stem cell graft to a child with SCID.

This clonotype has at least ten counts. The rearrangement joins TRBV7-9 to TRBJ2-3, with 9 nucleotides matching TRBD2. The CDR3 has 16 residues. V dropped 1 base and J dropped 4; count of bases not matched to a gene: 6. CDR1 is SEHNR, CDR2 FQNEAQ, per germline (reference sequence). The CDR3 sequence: CASSLGLAGSADTQYF. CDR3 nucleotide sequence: TGTGCCAGCAGCTTAGGGCTAGCGGGGAGTGCAGATACGCAGTATTTT.

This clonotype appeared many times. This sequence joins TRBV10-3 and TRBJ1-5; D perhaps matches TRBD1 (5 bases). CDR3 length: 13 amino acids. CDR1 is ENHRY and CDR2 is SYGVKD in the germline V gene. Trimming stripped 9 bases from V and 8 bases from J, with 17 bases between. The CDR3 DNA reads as TGTGCCATTCCCCGGGACCCCGTGAAGCCCCAGCATTTT. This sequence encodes CAIPRDPVKPQHF.

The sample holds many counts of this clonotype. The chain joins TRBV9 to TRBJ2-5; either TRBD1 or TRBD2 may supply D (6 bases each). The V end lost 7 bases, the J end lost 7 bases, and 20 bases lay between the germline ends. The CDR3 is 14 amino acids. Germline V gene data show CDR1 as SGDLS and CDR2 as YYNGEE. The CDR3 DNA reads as TGTGCCAGCCTTCTCCCCGGGGGCTCCGGGACCCAGTACTTC. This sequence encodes CASLLPGGSGTQYF.

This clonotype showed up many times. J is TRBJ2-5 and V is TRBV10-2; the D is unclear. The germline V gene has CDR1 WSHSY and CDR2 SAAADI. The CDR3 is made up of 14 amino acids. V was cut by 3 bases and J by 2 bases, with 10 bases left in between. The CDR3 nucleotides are TGCGCCAGCAGTGATCGGACCGAACAAGAGACCCAGTACTTC. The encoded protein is CASSDRTEQETQYF.

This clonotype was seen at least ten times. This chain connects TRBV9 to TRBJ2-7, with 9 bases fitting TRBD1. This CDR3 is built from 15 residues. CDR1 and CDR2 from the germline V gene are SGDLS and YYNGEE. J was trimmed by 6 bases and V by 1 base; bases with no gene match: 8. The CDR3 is CASSVTGTGSVEQYF. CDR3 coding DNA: TGTGCCAGCAGCGTAACCGGGACAGGGTCCGTCGAGCAGTACTTC.

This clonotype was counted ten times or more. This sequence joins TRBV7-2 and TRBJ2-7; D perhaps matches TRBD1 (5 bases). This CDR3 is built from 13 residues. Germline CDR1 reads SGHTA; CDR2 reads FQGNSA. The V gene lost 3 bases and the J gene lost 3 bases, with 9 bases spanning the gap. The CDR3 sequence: CASSFRVDYEQYF. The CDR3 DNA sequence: TGTGCCAGCAGCTTCAGGGTCGACTACGAGCAGTACTTC. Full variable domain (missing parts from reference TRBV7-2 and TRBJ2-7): GAGVSQSPSNKVTEKGKDVELRCDPISGHTALYWYRQSLGQGLEFLIYFQGNSAPDKSGLPSDRFSAERTGGSVSTLTIQRTQQEDSAVYLCASSFRVDYEQYFGPGTRLTVT.

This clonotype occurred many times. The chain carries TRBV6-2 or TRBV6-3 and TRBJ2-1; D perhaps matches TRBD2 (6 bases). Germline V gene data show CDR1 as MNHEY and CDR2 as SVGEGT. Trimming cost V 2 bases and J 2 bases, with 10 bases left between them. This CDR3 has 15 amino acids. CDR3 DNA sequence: TGTGCCAGCAGTTACGAGGGACTGGCCTACAATGAGCAGTTCTTC. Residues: CASSYEGLAYNEQFF.

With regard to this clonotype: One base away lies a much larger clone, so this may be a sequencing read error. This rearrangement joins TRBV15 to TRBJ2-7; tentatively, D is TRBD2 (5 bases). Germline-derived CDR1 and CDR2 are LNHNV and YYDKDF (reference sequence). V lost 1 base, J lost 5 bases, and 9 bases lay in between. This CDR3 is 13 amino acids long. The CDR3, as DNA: TGTGCCACCAGCAGAGGAGGAGGCAACGAGCAGTACTTC. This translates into CATSRGGGNEQYF.

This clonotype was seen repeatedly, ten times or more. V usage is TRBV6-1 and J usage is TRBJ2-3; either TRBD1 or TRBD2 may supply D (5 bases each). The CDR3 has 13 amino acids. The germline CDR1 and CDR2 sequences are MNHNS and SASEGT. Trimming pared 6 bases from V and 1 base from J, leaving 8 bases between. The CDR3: CASRRDGTDTQYF. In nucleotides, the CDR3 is TGTGCCAGCAGGAGGGACGGCACAGATACGCAGTATTTT.

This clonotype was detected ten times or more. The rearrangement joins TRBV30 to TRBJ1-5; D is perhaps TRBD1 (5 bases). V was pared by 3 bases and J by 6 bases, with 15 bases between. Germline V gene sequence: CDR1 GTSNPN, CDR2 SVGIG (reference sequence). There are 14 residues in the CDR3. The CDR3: CAWRGPGAGQPQHF. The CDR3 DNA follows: TGTGCCTGGAGGGGGCCGGGCGCAGGTCAGCCCCAGCATTTT.

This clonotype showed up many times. DNA of the CDR3: TGTGCCAGCAGCCCCCGACAGGGGCTTTATTATGGCTACACCTTC. It codes for CASSPRQGLYYGYTF. The chain recombines TRBV3-1 with TRBJ1-2, with 8 bases that match TRBD1. Losses at the gene ends were 4 bases for V and 5 bases for J; bases not matched to a gene: 9. Germline V gives CDR1 LGHDT, CDR2 YNNKEL (reference sequence). CDR3 length equals 15 residues.

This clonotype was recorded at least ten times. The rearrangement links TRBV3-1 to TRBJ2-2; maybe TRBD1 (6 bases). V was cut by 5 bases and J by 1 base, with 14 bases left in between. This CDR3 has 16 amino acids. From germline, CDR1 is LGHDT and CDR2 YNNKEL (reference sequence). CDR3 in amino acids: CASSTQGRMNTGELFF. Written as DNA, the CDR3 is TGTGCCAGCAGCACCCAGGGGCGGATGAACACCGGGGAGCTGTTTTTT.

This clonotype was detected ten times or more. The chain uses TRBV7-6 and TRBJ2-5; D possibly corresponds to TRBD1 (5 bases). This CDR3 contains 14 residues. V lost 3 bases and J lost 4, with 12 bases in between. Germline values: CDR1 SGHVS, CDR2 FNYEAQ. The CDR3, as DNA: TGTGCCAGCAGCTTCCATGGGGCAGCAGAGACCCAGTACTTC. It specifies CASSFHGAAETQYF.

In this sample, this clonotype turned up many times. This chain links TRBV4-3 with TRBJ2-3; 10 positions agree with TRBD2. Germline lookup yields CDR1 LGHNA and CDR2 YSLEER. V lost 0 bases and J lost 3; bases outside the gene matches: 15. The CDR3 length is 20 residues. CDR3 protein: CASSQETAGGRSVLTDTQYF. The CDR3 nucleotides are TGCGCCAGCAGCCAAGAAACAGCGGGGGGGCGGTCGGTATTGACAGATACGCAGTATTTT.

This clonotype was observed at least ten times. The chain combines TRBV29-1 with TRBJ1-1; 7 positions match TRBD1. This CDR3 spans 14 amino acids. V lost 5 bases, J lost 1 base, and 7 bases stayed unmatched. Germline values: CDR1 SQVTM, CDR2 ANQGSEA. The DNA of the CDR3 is TGCAGCGTTCGACAGGGATCGTCGAACACTGAAGCTTTCTTT. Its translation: CSVRQGSSNTEAFF. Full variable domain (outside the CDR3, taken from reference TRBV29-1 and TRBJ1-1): SAVISQKPSRDICQRGTSLTIQCQVDSQVTMMFWYRQQPGQSLTLIATANQGSEATYESGFVIDKFPISRPNLTFSTLTVSNMSPEDSSIYLCSVRQGSSNTEAFFGQGTRLTVV.

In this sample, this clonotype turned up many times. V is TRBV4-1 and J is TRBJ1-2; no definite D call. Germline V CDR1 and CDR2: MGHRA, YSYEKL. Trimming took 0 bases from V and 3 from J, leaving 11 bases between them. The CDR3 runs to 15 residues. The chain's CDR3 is CASSQDVAAHYGYTF. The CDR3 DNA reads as TGCGCCAGCAGCCAAGATGTCGCAGCTCACTATGGCTACACCTTC.

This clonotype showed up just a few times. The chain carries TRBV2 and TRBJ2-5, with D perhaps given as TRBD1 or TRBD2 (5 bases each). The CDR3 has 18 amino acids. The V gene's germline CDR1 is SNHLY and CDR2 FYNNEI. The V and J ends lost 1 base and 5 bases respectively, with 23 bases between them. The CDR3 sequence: CASSEGDRVLQNMETQYF. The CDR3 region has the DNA TGTGCCAGCAGTGAAGGGGACCGAGTCTTGCAGAATATGGAGACCCAGTACTTC.

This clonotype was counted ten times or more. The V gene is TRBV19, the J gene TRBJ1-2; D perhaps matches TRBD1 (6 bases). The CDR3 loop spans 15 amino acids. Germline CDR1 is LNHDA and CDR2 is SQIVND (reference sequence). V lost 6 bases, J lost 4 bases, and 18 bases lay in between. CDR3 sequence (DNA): TGTGCCAGTAGCTGGCGGGGGGCCGACCCCTATGGCTACACCTTC. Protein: CASSWRGADPYGYTF. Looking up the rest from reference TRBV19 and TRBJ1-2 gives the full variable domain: DGGITQSPKYLFRKEGQNVTLSCEQNLNHDAMYWYRQDPGQGLRLIYYSQIVNDFQKGDIAEGYSVSREKKESFPLTVTSAQKNPTAFYLCASSWRGADPYGYTFGSGTRLTVV.

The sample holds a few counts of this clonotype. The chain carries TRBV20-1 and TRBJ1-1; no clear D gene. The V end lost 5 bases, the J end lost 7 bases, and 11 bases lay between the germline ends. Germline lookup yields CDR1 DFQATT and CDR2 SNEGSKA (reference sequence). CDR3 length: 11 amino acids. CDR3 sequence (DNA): TGCAGTGCTTCGGGTGGGCGTGAAGCTTTCTTT. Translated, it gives CSASGGREAFF.

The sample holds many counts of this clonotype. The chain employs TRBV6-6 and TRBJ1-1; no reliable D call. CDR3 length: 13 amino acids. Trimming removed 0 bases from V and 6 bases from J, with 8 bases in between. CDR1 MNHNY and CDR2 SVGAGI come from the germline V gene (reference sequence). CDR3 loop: CASSYSSQAEAFF. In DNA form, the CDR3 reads TGTGCCAGCAGTTACTCCTCCCAGGCTGAAGCTTTCTTT.

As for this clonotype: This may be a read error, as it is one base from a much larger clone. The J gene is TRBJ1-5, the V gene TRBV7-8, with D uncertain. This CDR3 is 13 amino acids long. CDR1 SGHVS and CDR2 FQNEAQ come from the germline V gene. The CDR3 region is CASSSKSNQPHHF. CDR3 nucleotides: TGTGCCAGCAGCTCGAAGAGCAATCAGCCCCATCATTTT.

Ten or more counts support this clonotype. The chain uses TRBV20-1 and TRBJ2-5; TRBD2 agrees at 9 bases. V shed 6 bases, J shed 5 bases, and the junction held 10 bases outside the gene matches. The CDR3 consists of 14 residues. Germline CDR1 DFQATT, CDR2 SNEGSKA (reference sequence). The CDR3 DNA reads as TGCAGTGCCTTTCACCCCGGACTAGCGGAGACCCAGTACTTC. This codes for CSAFHPGLAETQYF.

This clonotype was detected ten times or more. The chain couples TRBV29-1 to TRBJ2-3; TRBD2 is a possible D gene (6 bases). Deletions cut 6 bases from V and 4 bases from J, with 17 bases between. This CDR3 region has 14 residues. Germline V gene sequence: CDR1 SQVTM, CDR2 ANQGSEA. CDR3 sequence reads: CSVGEAGSADTQYF. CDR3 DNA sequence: TGCAGCGTGGGGGAGGCGGGGTCGGCAGATACGCAGTATTTT.

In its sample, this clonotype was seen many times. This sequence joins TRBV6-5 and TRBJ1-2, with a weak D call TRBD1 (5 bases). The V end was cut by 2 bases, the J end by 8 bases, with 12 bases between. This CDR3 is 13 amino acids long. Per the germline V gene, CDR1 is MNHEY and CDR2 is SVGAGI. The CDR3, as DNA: TGTGCCAGCAGTTACAGGGGAGTAGGGGGCTACACCTTC. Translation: CASSYRGVGGYTF.

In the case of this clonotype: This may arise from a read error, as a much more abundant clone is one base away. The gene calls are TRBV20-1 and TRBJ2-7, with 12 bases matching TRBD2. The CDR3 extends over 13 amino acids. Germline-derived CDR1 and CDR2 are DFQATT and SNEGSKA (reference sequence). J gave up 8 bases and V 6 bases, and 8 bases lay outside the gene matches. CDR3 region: CSATSGGRYKQYF. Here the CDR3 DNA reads TGCAGTGCCACTAGCGGGGGGCGTTACAAGCAGTACTTC.